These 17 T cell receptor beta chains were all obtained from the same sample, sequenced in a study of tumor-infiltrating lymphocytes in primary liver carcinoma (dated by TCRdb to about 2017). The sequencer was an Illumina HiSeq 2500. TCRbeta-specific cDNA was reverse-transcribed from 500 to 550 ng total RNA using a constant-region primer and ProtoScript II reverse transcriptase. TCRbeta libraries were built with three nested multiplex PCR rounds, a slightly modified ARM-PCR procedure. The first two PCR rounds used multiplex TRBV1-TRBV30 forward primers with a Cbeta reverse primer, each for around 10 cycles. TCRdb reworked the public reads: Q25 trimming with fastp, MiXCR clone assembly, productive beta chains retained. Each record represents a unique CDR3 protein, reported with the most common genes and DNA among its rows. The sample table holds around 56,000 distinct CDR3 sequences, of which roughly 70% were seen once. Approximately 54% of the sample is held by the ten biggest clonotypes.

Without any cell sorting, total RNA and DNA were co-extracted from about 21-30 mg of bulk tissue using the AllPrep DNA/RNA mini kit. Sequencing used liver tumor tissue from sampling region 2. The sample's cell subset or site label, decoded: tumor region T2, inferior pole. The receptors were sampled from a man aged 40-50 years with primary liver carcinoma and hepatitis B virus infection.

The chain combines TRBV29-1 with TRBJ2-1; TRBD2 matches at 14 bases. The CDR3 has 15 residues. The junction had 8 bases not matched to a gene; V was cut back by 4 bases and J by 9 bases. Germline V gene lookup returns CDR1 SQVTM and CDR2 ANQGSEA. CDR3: CSVGLAGGFYSEQFF. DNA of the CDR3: TGCAGCGTTGGACTAGCGGGAGGGTTCTATAGTGAGCAGTTCTTC.

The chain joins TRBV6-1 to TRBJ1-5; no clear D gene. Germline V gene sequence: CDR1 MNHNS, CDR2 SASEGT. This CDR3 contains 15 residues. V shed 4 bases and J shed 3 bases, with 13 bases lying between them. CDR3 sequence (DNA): TGTGCCAGCAGTGTCACAAGGGTCTTCAATCAGCCCCAGCATTTT. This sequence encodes CASSVTRVFNQPQHF.

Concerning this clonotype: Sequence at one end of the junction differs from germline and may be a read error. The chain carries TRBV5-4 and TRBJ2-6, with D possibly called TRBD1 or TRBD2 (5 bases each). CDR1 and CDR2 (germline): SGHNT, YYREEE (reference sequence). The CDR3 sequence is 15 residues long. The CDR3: CASSLGLAGANALTF. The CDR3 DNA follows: TGTGCCAGCAGCCTTGGTCTAGCTGGGGCCAACGCCCTGACTTTC.

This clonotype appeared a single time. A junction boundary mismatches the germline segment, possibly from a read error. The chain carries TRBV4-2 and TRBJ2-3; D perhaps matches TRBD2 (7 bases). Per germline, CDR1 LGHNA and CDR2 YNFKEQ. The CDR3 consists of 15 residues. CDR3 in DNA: TGTGCCATCAGCCAAGACATTGCGGGGGCATATACGCAGTATTTT. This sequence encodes CAISQDIAGAYTQYF.

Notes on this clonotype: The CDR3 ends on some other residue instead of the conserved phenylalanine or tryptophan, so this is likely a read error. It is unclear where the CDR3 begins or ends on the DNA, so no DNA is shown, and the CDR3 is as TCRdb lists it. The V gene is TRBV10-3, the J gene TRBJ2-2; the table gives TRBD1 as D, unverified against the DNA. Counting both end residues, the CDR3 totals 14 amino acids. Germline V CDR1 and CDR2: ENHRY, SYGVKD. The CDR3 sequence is CAIGERDDTGELFY.

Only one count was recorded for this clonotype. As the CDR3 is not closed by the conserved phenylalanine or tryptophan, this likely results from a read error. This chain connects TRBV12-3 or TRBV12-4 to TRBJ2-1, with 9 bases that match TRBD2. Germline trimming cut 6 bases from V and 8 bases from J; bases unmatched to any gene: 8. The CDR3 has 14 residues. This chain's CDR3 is CASSPRTSVDEQFL. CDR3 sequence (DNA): TGTGCCAGCAGCCCCCGGACTAGCGTGGATGAGCAGTTCCTC.

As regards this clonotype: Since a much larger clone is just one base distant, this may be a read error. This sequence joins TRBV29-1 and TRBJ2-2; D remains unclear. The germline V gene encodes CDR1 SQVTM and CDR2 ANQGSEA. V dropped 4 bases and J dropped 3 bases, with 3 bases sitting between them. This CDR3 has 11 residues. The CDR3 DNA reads TGCAGCGTTGGACACACCGGGGAGCTGTTTTTT. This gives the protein CSVGHTGELFF.

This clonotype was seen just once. In DNA, the CDR3 is TGTGCCAGCAATACGTACGGGATCTACACCTACGAGCAGTACTTC. It is translated as CASNTYGIYTYEQYF. The chain recombines TRBV6-5 with TRBJ2-7; D perhaps matches TRBD2 (5 bases). Germline lookup yields CDR1 MNHEY and CDR2 SVGAGI. V lost 7 bases, J lost 2 bases, and 18 bases lay in between. The CDR3 loop spans 15 amino acids.

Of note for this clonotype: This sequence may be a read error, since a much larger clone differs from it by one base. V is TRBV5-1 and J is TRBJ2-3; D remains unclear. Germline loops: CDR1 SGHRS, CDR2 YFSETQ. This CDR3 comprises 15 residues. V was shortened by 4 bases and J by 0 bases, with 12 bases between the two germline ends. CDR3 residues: CASSLQQHSTDTQYF. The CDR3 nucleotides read TGCGCCAGCAGCCTTCAGCAACATAGCACAGATACGCAGTATTTT.

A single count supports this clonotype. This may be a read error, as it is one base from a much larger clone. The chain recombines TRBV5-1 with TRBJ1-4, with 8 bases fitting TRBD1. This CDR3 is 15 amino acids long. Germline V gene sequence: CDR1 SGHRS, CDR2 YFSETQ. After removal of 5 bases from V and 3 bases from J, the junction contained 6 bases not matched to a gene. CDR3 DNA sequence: TGCGCCAGCAGATATAGACAGGGGTCTAATGAAAAACTGTTTTTT. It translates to CASRYRQGSNEKLFF.

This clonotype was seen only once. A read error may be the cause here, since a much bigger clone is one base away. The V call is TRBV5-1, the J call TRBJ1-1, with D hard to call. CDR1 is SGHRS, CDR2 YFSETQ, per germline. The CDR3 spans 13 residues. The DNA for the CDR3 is TGCGCCAGCAGCTTGGCCGGGAACACTGAAGCTCTCTTT. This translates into CASSLAGNTEALF.

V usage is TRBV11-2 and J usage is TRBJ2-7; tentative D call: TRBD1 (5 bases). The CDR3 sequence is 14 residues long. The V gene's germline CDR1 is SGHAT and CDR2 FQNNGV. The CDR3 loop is CVISPGQLAYEQYF. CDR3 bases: TGTGTCATCAGCCCCGGACAACTGGCCTACGAGCAGTACTTC.

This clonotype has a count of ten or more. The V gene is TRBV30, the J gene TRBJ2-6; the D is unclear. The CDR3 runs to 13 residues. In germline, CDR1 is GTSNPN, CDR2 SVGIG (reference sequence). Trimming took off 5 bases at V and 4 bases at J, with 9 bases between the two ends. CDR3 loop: CAWSAGGANVLTF. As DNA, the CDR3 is TGTGCCTGGTCTGCTGGCGGGGCCAACGTCCTGACTTTC.

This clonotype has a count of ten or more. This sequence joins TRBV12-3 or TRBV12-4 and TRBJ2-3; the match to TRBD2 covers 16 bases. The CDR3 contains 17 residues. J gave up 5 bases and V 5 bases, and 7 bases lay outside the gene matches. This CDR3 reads CASSPGLAGGAGDTQYF. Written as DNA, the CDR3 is TGTGCCAGCAGTCCGGGACTAGCGGGAGGGGCAGGAGATACGCAGTATTTT.

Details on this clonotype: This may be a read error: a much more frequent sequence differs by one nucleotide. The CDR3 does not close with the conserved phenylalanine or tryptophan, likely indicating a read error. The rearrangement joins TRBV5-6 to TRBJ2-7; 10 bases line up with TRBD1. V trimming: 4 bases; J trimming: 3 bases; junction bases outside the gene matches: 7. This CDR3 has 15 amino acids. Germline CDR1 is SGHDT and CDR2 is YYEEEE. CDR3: CASSAGQGELYEQYL. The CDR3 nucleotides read TGTGCCAGCAGCGCCGGACAGGGGGAACTCTACGAGCAGTACCTC.

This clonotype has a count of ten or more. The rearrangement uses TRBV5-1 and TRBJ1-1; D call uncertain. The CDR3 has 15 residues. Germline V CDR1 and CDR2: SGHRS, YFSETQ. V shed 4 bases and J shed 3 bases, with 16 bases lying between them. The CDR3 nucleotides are TGCGCCAGCAGCCCCCGTCCTGTCCCGGACACTGAAGCTTTCTTT. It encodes CASSPRPVPDTEAFF.

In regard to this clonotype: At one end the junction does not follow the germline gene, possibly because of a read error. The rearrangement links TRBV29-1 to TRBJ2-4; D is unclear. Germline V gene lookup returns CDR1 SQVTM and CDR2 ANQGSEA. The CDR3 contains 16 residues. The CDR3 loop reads CNVETSGEGAKNIQYF. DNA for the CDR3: TGCAACGTTGAAACGAGTGGTGAAGGAGCCAAAAACATTCAGTACTTC.